This T cell receptor (beta chain) came from a study of molecular identifiers for immune sequencing clone quantification (dated by TCRdb to between 2018 and 2020). At the level of the whole study: For a replicate experiment, the RNA from either approximately 20,000 or 100,000 naive CD8 T cells was divided into five aliquots, and four of those aliquots went on to sequencing. The study was a methods study using CD8 T cells to benchmark molecular-identifier clustering-based TCR repertoire sequencing (MIDCIRS) and TCR RNA copy counting.

The receptor library was made with PCR. These reads were obtained on an Illumina MiSeq. The Qiagen AllPrep DNA/RNA kit was used to purify total RNA. Reads from multiple sequencing runs of the same library were pooled before analysis. The paper's data handling went like this. Reads were retained only if the reads had an exact TCR constant sequence, and the retained reads were trimmed to 150 nt and grouped according to their 12-nt molecular barcodes. Within each barcode group, reads were sub-clustered at a 15% Levenshtein threshold, and quality-weighted consensus sequences were built per RNA molecule. Non-functional sequences were discarded, and so were lower-count sequences lying one edit away from another sequence. Based on fitting two negative binomial distributions, any barcode sub-cluster with under 20% of the maximum read count was discarded. TCRdb cleaned the public reads at Q25 with fastp, built clones with MiXCR and kept in-frame beta chains. Rows matching on CDR3 protein sequence are summarized as one entry with the most common DNA and genes. For this entry, the V and J calls and clone size follow TCRdb and not the study's own pipeline. This sample holds nearly 20,000 distinct CDR3 sequences; roughly 22% were observed only once. Over 5% of the sample comes from the top ten.

On a BD FACSAria II, naive CD8 T cells were FACS-sorted as CD8+CD4-CCR7+CD45RA+ and collected into RLT Plus buffer. To compare sensitivity, a portion of naive CD8 T cell RNA was divided equally between MIDCIRS and a Smart-seq2-style 5'RACE protocol. CD8 T cells were enriched using RosetteSep CD8+ T Cell Enrichment Cocktail and Ficoll-Paque, and the enriched cells then underwent ACK red cell lysis. CDR1 and CDR2 (MNHEY, SVGAGI) derive from the germline V gene. V ends up 6 bases short and J 1 base short, with an unmatched junction base count of 7. The CDR3, from cysteine to phenylalanine, totals 16 residues. Only the CDR3 region is kept as DNA, spanning 48 bases read in frame from base 1. This clonotype appeared many times. Its antigen has not been determined. Nothing much larger sits one base from this clone, and base qualities are not available. Beyond this particular receptor, the publication reports: Spiked-in Jurkat TCR RNA equal to a single cell's worth was reported to be detectable even within one million naive CD8 T cells. When barcode sub-clustering was left out, chimeric consensus sequences inflated TCR diversity, with chimeras reaching as high as 47%. In CMV-specific effector cells, clones with more than 20 RNA copies accounted for over 99% of molecules, whereas in naive cells such clones accounted for under 1%. The sizes of highly expanded clones could end up underestimated when identical TCR molecules share a barcode. About 3 recovered TCR RNA copies per cell were obtained by modeling, versus about ten by digital PCR, implying a capture efficiency of approximately 30%.

The sequence is built from TRBV6-5 and TRBJ2-2, with 8 bases aligning to TRBD1. Material for sequencing was naive CD8+ T cells from blood, with Jurkat cell RNA spiked in. What this sample's cell subset or site label stands for: FACS-sorted CD8+CD4-CCR7+CD45RA+ naive T cells. This receptor was obtained from a human donor in good health. Some libraries in this study had Jurkat cell RNA spiked in. The CDR3 protein is CASSDPGTGNTGELFF. The DNA sequence is given as TGTGCCAGCAGCGACCCCGGGACAGGGAACACCGGGGAGCTGTTTTTT.